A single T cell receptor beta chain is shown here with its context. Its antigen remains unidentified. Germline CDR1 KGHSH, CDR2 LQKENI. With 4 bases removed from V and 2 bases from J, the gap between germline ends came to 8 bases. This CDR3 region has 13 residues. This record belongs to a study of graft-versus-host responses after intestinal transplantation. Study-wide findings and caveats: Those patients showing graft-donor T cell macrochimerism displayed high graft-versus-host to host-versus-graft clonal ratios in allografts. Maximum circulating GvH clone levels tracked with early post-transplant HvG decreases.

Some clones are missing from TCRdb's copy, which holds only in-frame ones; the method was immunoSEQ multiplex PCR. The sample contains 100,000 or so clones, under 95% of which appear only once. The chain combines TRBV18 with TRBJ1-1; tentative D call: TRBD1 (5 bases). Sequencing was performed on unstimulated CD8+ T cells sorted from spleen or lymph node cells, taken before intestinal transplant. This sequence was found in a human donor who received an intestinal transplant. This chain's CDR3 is CASSLDSNTEAFF. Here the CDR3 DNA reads TGTGCCAGCTCACTTGACAGCAACACTGAAGCTTTCTTT.